The 21 T cell receptor beta chains given below trace back to one sample, sequenced in a study of cytomegalovirus exposure and HLA in healthy donors. PCR used 60 Vbeta primers and 13 Jbeta primers. Assay: immunoSEQ multiplex PCR; the TCRdb copy retains only in-frame clones and omits some. The table has some 150,000 clones, roughly 84% seen once. Sequencing was done on a sample of PBMCs. The origin of the receptors is a male donor in good health and CMV-seronegative.

The gene calls are TRBV19 and TRBJ2-2; D perhaps matches TRBD1 (6 bases). Germline CDR1 is LNHDA and CDR2 is SQIVND (reference sequence). Trimming left V 11 bases short and J 1 base short, with 14 bases between. This CDR3 comprises 14 residues. The CDR3 region has the DNA TGTGCCTCCAGGGGTTTGGGGAACACCGGGGAGCTGTTTTTT. This encodes CASRGLGNTGELFF.

The V gene is TRBV6-1, the J gene TRBJ1-3, with D uncertain. V was pared by 3 bases and J by 1 base, with 10 bases between. The CDR3 length is 15 residues. Germline assignment: CDR1 MNHNS and CDR2 SASEGT. This CDR3 is CASSDMHRSGNTIYF. CDR3 nucleotides: TGTGCCAGCAGTGATATGCACCGGTCTGGAAACACCATATATTTT.

This chain uses TRBV9 with TRBJ2-1; 8 bases agree with TRBD1. CDR3 length equals 15 residues. Germline lookup yields CDR1 SGDLS and CDR2 YYNGEE. J gave up 2 bases and V 5 bases, and 6 bases lay outside the gene matches. CDR3: CASSRDRGPYNEQFF. DNA of the CDR3: TGTGCCAGCAGTCGAGACAGGGGACCCTACAATGAGCAGTTCTTC.

The chain couples TRBV11-2 to TRBJ1-2; maybe TRBD1 (5 bases). V lost 0 bases to trimming and J lost 7 bases, with 18 bases between them. Germline CDR1 reads SGHAT; CDR2 reads FQNNGV. The CDR3 runs to 16 residues. The CDR3 sequence: CASSLDPGPLGGGYTF. The CDR3 nucleotides read TGTGCCAGCAGCTTAGACCCAGGACCCCTGGGGGGTGGCTACACCTTC. Together with reference TRBV11-2 and TRBJ1-2, the CDR3 gives the full variable domain: EAGVAQSPRYKIIEKRQSVAFWCNPISGHATLYWYQQILGQGPKLLIQFQNNGVVDDSQLPKDRFSAERLKGVDSTLKIQPAKLEDSAVYLCASSLDPGPLGGGYTFGSGTRLTVV.

The rearrangement uses TRBV28 and TRBJ2-7, with 11 bases fitting TRBD2. V lost 4 bases, J lost 4 bases, and 6 bases stayed unmatched. Germline V gives CDR1 MDHEN, CDR2 SYDVKM. The CDR3 sequence is 15 residues long. In DNA, the CDR3 is TGTGCCAGCAGTTCCCGACTAGCGGGACGGTACGAGCAGTACTTC. This codes for CASSSRLAGRYEQYF.

The rearrangement joins TRBV6-6 to TRBJ1-1; 9 nucleotides line up with TRBD1. Per germline, CDR1 MNHNY and CDR2 SVGAGI (reference sequence). Trimming took 6 bases from V and 2 from J; bases not matched to a gene: 10. The CDR3 runs to 16 residues. CDR3 region: CASSRPQGQGNTEAFF. The DNA for the CDR3 is TGTGCCAGCAGCCGACCCCAGGGACAGGGAAACACTGAAGCTTTCTTT.

The rearrangement joins TRBV7-6 to TRBJ1-6; 8 bases align to TRBD1. Losses at the gene ends were 6 bases for V and 6 bases for J; bases not matched to a gene: 13. Germline V gene data show CDR1 as SGHVS and CDR2 as FNYEAQ. CDR3 size: 17 residues. CDR3 bases: TGTGCCAGCAGACATCGGAAACAGGGGGGAGGTAATTCACCCCTCCACTTT. Residues: CASRHRKQGGGNSPLHF.

The CDR3 coding sequence is TGTGCCAGTAGGGGGACAGGGGTGAAAAACATTCAGTACTTC. Translating it yields CASRGTGVKNIQYF. This sequence joins TRBV19 and TRBJ2-4, with 10 bases matching TRBD1. The CDR3 totals 14 residues. V lost 6 bases, J lost 4 bases, and 3 bases stayed unmatched. Germline V lookup: CDR1 LNHDA, CDR2 SQIVND (reference sequence).

The chain combines TRBV6-5 with TRBJ1-3, with D possibly being TRBD1 (5 bases). There are 16 residues in the CDR3. Trimming cost V 2 bases and J 2 bases, with 13 bases left between them. Germline V gene data show CDR1 as MNHEY and CDR2 as SVGAGI. In DNA, the CDR3 is TGTGCCAGCAGTTACACCACGGGGGAAGCTGGAAACACCATATATTTT. Its protein product is CASSYTTGEAGNTIYF.

The chain employs TRBV5-4 and TRBJ2-1; D gene unclear. Trimming took off 1 base at V and 7 bases at J, with 12 bases between the two ends. The germline V gene has CDR1 SGHNT and CDR2 YYREEE (reference sequence). This CDR3 contains 14 residues. In nucleotides, the CDR3 is TGTGCCAGCAGCTTGTATGGAGCGAGAAATGAGCAGTTCTTC. This translates into CASSLYGARNEQFF.

V and J are TRBV5-4 and TRBJ2-2, with D possibly being TRBD2 (7 bases). Germline-derived CDR1 and CDR2 are SGHNT and YYREEE (reference sequence). V shed 9 bases and J shed 5 bases, with 20 bases lying between them. This CDR3 has 15 amino acids. The CDR3 loop reads CANTRGAGETGELFF. CDR3 DNA sequence: TGTGCCAACACGAGGGGGGCGGGAGAAACCGGGGAGCTGTTTTTT.

The genes are TRBV6-5 and TRBJ1-6, with D possibly TRBD1 on 5 matching bases. The CDR3 has 15 residues. With 0 bases removed from V and 7 bases from J, the gap between germline ends came to 10 bases. Germline V gene lookup returns CDR1 MNHEY and CDR2 SVGAGI. CDR3 nucleotide sequence: TGTGCCAGCAGTTACTCGGGGGGAGAGAATTCACCCCTCCACTTT. Protein product: CASSYSGGENSPLHF.

The sample holds one count of this clone. This rearrangement joins TRBV18 to TRBJ1-5; 7 nucleotides align to TRBD1. Trimming took 3 bases from V and 5 from J; bases not matched to a gene: 10. Germline-derived CDR1 and CDR2 are KGHSH and LQKENI. This CDR3 contains 16 residues. The CDR3 DNA reads as TGTGCCAGCTCACCTTGGCCGGGACAGAGTTATCAGCCCCAGCATTTT. Residues: CASSPWPGQSYQPQHF.

The chain has TRBV5-4 and TRBJ2-2; 7 bases are shared with TRBD1. The J segment lost 4 bases and the V segment lost 4 bases, leaving 7 bases of the junction unmatched. The CDR3 has 15 amino acids. CDR1 and CDR2 (germline): SGHNT, YYREEE (reference sequence). CDR3 DNA: TGTGCCAGCAGCCGACAGGGCCCCACCACCGGGGAGCTGTTTTTT. Amino acid sequence: CASSRQGPTTGELFF. The full variable domain, in which reference TRBV5-4 and TRBJ2-2 provide the parts outside the CDR3, is ETGVTQSPTHLIKTRGQQVTLRCSSQSGHNTVSWYQQALGQGPQFIFQYYREEENGRGNFPPRFSGLQFPNYSSELNVNALELDDSALYLCASSRQGPTTGELFFGEGSRLTVL.

The chain is built from TRBV7-6 and TRBJ1-5; D might be TRBD1 (5 bases). The CDR3 is 14 residues long. The V end lost 1 base, the J end lost 9 bases, and 13 bases lay between the germline ends. CDR1 is SGHVS, CDR2 FNYEAQ, per germline. The CDR3 DNA reads as TGTGCCAGCAGCTTAGGCCCCCAGGGCGGGCCCCAGCATTTT. This translates into CASSLGPQGGPQHF.

The CDR3, as DNA: TGTGCCAGTAGTATAGGCAGCCAAGAGACCCAGTACTTC. Translation: CASSIGSQETQYF. The J gene is TRBJ2-5, the V gene TRBV19; D remains ambiguous. Trimming pared 1 base from V and 1 base from J, leaving 4 bases between. This CDR3 is built from 13 residues. Germline loops: CDR1 LNHDA, CDR2 SQIVND (reference sequence). Drawing the rest from reference TRBV19 and TRBJ2-5, the complete variable domain is DGGITQSPKYLFRKEGQNVTLSCEQNLNHDAMYWYRQDPGQGLRLIYYSQIVNDFQKGDIAEGYSVSREKKESFPLTVTSAQKNPTAFYLCASSIGSQETQYFGPGTRLLVL.

The chain recombines TRBV7-8 with TRBJ2-3, with 12 bases that match TRBD2. With 1 base clipped from V and 3 bases from J, the junction kept 11 bases outside the gene matches. Germline V gene lookup returns CDR1 SGHVS and CDR2 FQNEAQ. The CDR3 has 19 amino acids. The DNA of the CDR3 is TGTGCCAGCAGCTTAGTGGCGTCTAGCGGGAGGGCCGAGACAGATACGCAGTATTTT. Translating gives CASSLVASSGRAETDTQYF.

This clone was found a few times. The CDR3 coding sequence is TGTGCCAGCAGCTTGCGGGGCGCGGGGACTAATGAAAAACTGTTTTTT. Its protein product is CASSLRGAGTNEKLFF. The rearrangement uses TRBV5-6 and TRBJ1-4; tentative D call: TRBD1 (5 bases). Germline V gives CDR1 SGHDT, CDR2 YYEEEE. The ends were cut back, 1 base at V and 2 bases at J, with 12 bases in the middle. The CDR3 is made up of 16 amino acids.

The J gene is TRBJ2-7, the V gene TRBV29-1, with D possibly being TRBD1 (6 bases). In germline, CDR1 is SQVTM, CDR2 ANQGSEA. V lost 4 bases and J lost 4, with 23 bases in between. The CDR3 spans 16 residues. The CDR3 spells CSVGGRGSQGIYEQYF. The CDR3 region has the DNA TGCAGCGTTGGAGGTCGAGGGTCACAGGGAATTTACGAGCAGTACTTC.

The J gene is TRBJ1-2, the V gene TRBV19; D may be TRBD1 (6 bases). This CDR3 has 14 amino acids. Per the germline V gene, CDR1 is LNHDA and CDR2 is SQIVND (reference sequence). Trimming took off 6 bases at V and 0 bases at J, with 11 bases between the two ends. This CDR3 is CASRSRGPNYGYTF. As DNA, the CDR3 is TGTGCCAGTAGAAGCAGGGGACCTAACTATGGCTACACCTTC.

V and J are TRBV5-1 and TRBJ2-5; 14 bases are shared with TRBD2. V shed 3 bases and J 5 bases; nucleotides not matched to a gene: 9. The CDR3 runs to 17 residues. Per the germline V gene, CDR1 is SGHRS and CDR2 is YFSETQ. The CDR3 loop reads CASSSGLAGVGGETQYF. CDR3 bases: TGCGCCAGCAGCTCGGGACTAGCGGGAGTAGGAGGGGAGACCCAGTACTTC. Combining the CDR3 with reference TRBV5-1 and TRBJ2-5 gives the whole variable domain KAGVTQTPRYLIKTRGQQVTLSCSPISGHRSVSWYQQTPGQGLQFLFEYFSETQRNKGNFPGRFSGRQFSNSRSEMNVSTLELGDSALYLCASSSGLAGVGGETQYFGPGTRLLVL.